This TCR beta chain was obtained from a study of blood T cell repertoires in COVID-19. As for the study in general: The study drew acute and convalescent COVID-19 samples from the United States, Italy and Spain. Sources were T cells, B-cell-depleted T cells, or PBMCs; the material itself was cDNA or gDNA.

Sequencing used immunoSEQ multiplex PCR; TCRdb keeps in-frame clones, though not all of them. The sample holds under 70,000 clones, 88% seen once. This CDR3 is 17 amino acids long. V shed 3 bases, J shed 6 bases, and the junction held 6 bases outside the gene matches. Per the germline V gene, CDR1 is MNHNS and CDR2 is SASEGT. The J gene is TRBJ2-1, the V gene TRBV6-1; 15 bases agree with TRBD2. The sequencing sample was made of peripheral blood. The clonotype was recovered from an older woman with COVID-19, enrolled during active disease. The CDR3 DNA reads TGTGCCAGCAGTGAGGGGACTAGCGGGAGGAGGGGCAATGAGCAGTTCTTC. Its translation: CASSEGTSGRRGNEQFF.